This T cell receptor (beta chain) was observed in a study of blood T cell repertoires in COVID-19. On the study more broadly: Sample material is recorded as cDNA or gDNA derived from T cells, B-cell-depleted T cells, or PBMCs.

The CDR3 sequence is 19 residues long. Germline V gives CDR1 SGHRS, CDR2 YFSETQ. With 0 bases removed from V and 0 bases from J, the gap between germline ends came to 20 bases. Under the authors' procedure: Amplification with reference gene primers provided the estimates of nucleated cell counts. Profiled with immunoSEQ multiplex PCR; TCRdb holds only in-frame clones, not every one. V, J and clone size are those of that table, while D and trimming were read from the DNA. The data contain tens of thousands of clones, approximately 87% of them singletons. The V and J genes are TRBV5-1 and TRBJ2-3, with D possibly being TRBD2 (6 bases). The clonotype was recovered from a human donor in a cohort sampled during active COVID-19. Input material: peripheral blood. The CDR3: CASSLDTGTHALSTDTQYF. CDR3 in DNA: TGCGCCAGCAGCTTGGACACCGGGACTCACGCCCTAAGCACAGATACGCAGTATTTT.